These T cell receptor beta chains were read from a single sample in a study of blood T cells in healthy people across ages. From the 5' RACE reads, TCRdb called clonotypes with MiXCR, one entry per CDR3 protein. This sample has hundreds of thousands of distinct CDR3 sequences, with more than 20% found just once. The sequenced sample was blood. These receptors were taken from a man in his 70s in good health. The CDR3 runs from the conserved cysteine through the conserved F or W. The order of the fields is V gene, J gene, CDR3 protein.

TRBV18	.	CASSKGQDSYEQYF
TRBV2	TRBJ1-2	CASSDLGSNYGYTF
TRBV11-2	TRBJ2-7	CASSRGTTPTYEQYF
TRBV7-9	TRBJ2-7	CASSWDLSGEQYF
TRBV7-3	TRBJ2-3	CASSLTGRTDTQYF
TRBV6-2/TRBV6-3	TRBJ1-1	CASSYSISGGENMNTEAFF
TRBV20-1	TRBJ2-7	CSARTHGPYEQYF
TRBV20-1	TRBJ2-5	CSAKRLAEETQYF
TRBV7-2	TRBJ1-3	CASSLDRLGNTIYF
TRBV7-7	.	CASSSLLEETQYF
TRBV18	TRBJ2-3	CASSQSPDTQYF
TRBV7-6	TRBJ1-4	CASSLPDREAKLFF
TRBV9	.	CASSVSGGLYEQYF
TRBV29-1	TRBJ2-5	CSALHPYQETQYF
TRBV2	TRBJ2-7	CASRGQPSYEQYF
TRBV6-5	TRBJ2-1	CASSQTGSEQFF
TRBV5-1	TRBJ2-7	CASSPGTIGTGNFYEQYF
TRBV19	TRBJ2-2	CASSSLAGMNTGELFF
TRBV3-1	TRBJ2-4	CASSQDSKNIQYF
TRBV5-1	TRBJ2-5	CASSLSGVQETQYF
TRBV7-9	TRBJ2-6	CASSSWSGANVLTF
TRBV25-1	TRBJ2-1	CASSEYKASGKGNEQFF
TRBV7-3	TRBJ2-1	CASSPLAGGVSSYNEQFF
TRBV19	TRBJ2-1	CASSPRDRAIYNEQFF
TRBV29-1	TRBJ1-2	CSVLGQGGGYTF
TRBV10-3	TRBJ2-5	CATGLADQETQYF
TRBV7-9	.	CASSYIQGFEQFF
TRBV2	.	CASRRDRVTYEQYF
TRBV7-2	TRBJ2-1	CASRSGLNNEQFF
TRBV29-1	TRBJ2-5	CSVVQGRETQYF
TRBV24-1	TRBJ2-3	CATSLGDTQYF
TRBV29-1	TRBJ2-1	CSVQTGAASYNEQFF
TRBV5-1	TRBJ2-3	CASSPSSGRARTDTQYF
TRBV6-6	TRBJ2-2	CASSYSFGELFF
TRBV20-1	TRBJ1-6	CSARPGGNNSPLHF
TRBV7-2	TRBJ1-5	CASGVGGNQPQHF